Shown below are 16 T cell receptor beta chains from a single sample sequenced in a study of blood T cell repertoires in COVID-19. TCRdb keeps only in-frame clones here, not all; method: immunoSEQ multiplex PCR. The profile covers tens of thousands of clones, with about 77% appearing a single time and around 25% taken by the ten largest. The sample was peripheral blood. All receptors come from a human donor in a cohort sampled during active COVID-19.

This CDR3 reads CASSTRDRDNEQFF. Written as DNA, the CDR3 is TGCGCCAGCAGCACCCGGGACAGGGACAATGAGCAGTTCTTC. The chain recombines TRBV4-1 with TRBJ2-1, with TRBD1 identical over 9 bases. V lost 5 bases and J lost 5; bases outside the gene matches: 4. Germline-derived CDR1 and CDR2 are MGHRA and YSYEKL. The CDR3 is 14 amino acids.

J is TRBJ2-5 and V is TRBV6-6; TRBD2 agrees at 9 bases. The J segment lost 4 bases and the V segment lost 7 bases, leaving 4 bases of the junction unmatched. Germline CDR1 reads MNHNY; CDR2 reads SVGAGI (reference sequence). This CDR3 is built from 13 residues. The CDR3: CASTAGLAETQYF. In DNA, the CDR3 is TGTGCCAGCACCGCGGGACTAGCAGAGACCCAGTACTTC.

This rearrangement joins TRBV7-9 to TRBJ2-3; D is uncertain. Germline assignment: CDR1 SEHNR and CDR2 FQNEAQ (reference sequence). V lost 10 bases and J 6 bases, leaving 17 bases between the germline ends. The CDR3 has 13 residues. DNA of the CDR3: TGTGCCACCCCCCCCCGCGACACGGATACGCAGTATTTT. Translating gives CATPPRDTDTQYF.

This chain links TRBV19 with TRBJ1-2; TRBD1 matches 12 bases. Trimming at V came to 6 bases and at J to 7 bases, leaving 9 bases not matched to a gene. This CDR3 is built from 15 residues. Per the germline V gene, CDR1 is LNHDA and CDR2 is SQIVND (reference sequence). Written as DNA, the CDR3 is TGTGCCAGTAGCCGGACCGGGACAGGGGGCTCTGGCTACACCTTC. It translates to CASSRTGTGGSGYTF.

The V and J genes are TRBV7-9 and TRBJ1-4; D remains unclear. V was pared by 5 bases and J by 7 bases, with 5 bases between. Looked up from germline, CDR1 is SEHNR and CDR2 is FQNEAQ (reference sequence). The CDR3 runs to 11 residues. The CDR3 sequence is CASSQSEKLFF. CDR3 DNA sequence: TGTGCCAGCAGCCAGTCTGAAAAACTGTTTTTT.

This clone was seen ten or more times. The chain links TRBV29-1 to TRBJ2-5, with 9 bases that match TRBD2. This CDR3 region has 16 residues. With V trimmed by 6 bases and J by 4 bases, 15 bases remained unmatched. Germline CDR1 and CDR2: SQVTM and ANQGSEA. In DNA form, the CDR3 reads TGCAGCGTGCTCCCAAGACTAGCGGAAAAACGAGAGACCCAGTACTTC. This gives the protein CSVLPRLAEKRETQYF.

The J gene is TRBJ1-5, the V gene TRBV5-6; D possibly corresponds to TRBD1 (5 bases). Deletions cut 4 bases from V and 2 bases from J, with 13 bases between. The CDR3 is 15 amino acids. Germline loops: CDR1 SGHDT, CDR2 YYEEEE. The CDR3 region is CASSSAQAGNQPQHF. The CDR3 region has the DNA TGTGCCAGCAGCAGCGCACAGGCAGGCAATCAGCCCCAGCATTTT.

The chain recombines TRBV14 with TRBJ2-1; 15 bases agree with TRBD2. The CDR3 loop spans 16 amino acids. Germline V CDR1 and CDR2: SGHDN, FVKESK. Germline trimming cut 3 bases from V and 8 bases from J; bases unmatched to any gene: 5. CDR3 DNA sequence: TGTGCCAGCAGCCAGGGACTAGCGGGGGGCCGGGATGAGCAGTTCTTC. Its translation is CASSQGLAGGRDEQFF.

The V gene is TRBV10-3, the J gene TRBJ1-2, with D possibly TRBD1 on 5 matching bases. The ends were cut back, 6 bases at V and 5 bases at J, with 22 bases in the middle. CDR1 is ENHRY and CDR2 is SYGVKD in the germline V gene. The CDR3 loop spans 16 amino acids. The CDR3 sequence: CAISPGGVPQPYGYTF. DNA of the CDR3: TGTGCCATCAGCCCCGGGGGGGTGCCACAGCCGTATGGCTACACCTTC.

The chain carries TRBV2 and TRBJ1-6, with TRBD1 as a possible D gene (5 bases). The CDR3 is 17 amino acids. Between the trimmed V and J ends, which lost 6 bases and 6 bases, there was a span of 21 bases. Germline loops: CDR1 SNHLY, CDR2 FYNNEI. CDR3: CASRGTGYRRGNSPLHF. The DNA for the CDR3 is TGTGCCAGCAGGGGAACAGGTTACCGGAGGGGTAATTCACCCCTCCACTTT.

The CDR3 sequence is CASSLGQEQYF. The CDR3, as DNA: TGCGCCAGCAGCTTGGGCCAGGAGCAGTACTTC. V gene TRBV5-1 combines with J gene TRBJ2-7; no clear D. CDR3 length: 11 residues. Per germline, CDR1 SGHRS and CDR2 YFSETQ. V lost 0 bases and J lost 7, with 5 bases in between.

In its sample, this clone was seen once. V and J are TRBV6-2 or TRBV6-3 and TRBJ2-3, with 9 bases identical to TRBD1. With V trimmed by 6 bases and J by 0 bases, 4 bases remained unmatched. Germline CDR1 reads MNHEY; CDR2 reads SVGEGT. The CDR3 consists of 15 residues. The CDR3 sequence is CASSPQGASTDTQYF. The DNA for the CDR3 is TGTGCCAGCAGCCCACAGGGGGCTAGCACAGATACGCAGTATTTT.

This clone was seen a few times. The V gene is TRBV18, the J gene TRBJ1-5; D is unclear. The germline V and J ends were trimmed by 4 bases and 3 bases, with 10 bases remaining between them. The CDR3 contains 14 residues. Per the germline V gene, CDR1 is KGHSH and CDR2 is LQKENI. The CDR3 region is CASSLSSTNQPQHF. In DNA form, the CDR3 reads TGTGCCAGCTCACTCTCGAGCACCAATCAGCCCCAGCATTTT.

This clone was observed a handful of times. The chain combines TRBV19 with TRBJ1-2; no clear D. This CDR3 comprises 13 residues. With 3 bases removed from V and 6 bases from J, the gap between germline ends came to 11 bases. CDR1 is LNHDA, CDR2 SQIVND, per germline (reference sequence). The CDR3 here is CASSISGINGYTF. The CDR3 bases are TGTGCCAGTAGTATTTCCGGTATTAATGGCTACACCTTC. The variable domain in full, completed from reference TRBV19 and TRBJ1-2, reads DGGITQSPKYLFRKEGQNVTLSCEQNLNHDAMYWYRQDPGQGLRLIYYSQIVNDFQKGDIAEGYSVSREKKESFPLTVTSAQKNPTAFYLCASSISGINGYTFGSGTRLTVV.

This clone was found once. V gene TRBV28 combines with J gene TRBJ1-4, with 7 bases lining up with TRBD1. The germline V gene has CDR1 MDHEN and CDR2 SYDVKM. Trimming at V came to 4 bases and at J to 4 bases, leaving 0 bases not matched to a gene. This CDR3 is 13 amino acids long. The CDR3 DNA reads TGTGCCAGCAGTTCAGGGGGTAATGAAAAACTGTTTTTT. Its translation is CASSSGGNEKLFF.

This chain connects TRBV7-2 to TRBJ1-2; D is undetermined. This CDR3 is built from 13 residues. With 4 bases removed from V and 5 bases from J, the gap between germline ends came to 11 bases. The germline V gene encodes CDR1 SGHTA and CDR2 FQGNSA. CDR3 nucleotides: TGTGCCAGCAGCTCGGGAGGAGGGTATGGCTACACCTTC. Translated, it gives CASSSGGGYGYTF.